This entry lists 16 T cell receptor beta chains sequenced from one sample in a study of type 1 and type 2 diabetes patients. Amplification started from genomic DNA. Amplification of the beta chain CDR3 used 30 forward and 13 reverse multiplex primers. TCRdb itself ran the multiplex PCR reads through MiXCR, one entry per CDR3 protein. The repertoire has approximately 260,000 distinct CDR3 sequences, more than 40% of them found once; the top ten carry roughly an eighth. The source material was peripheral blood mononuclear cells (PBMCs). The receptor source for this set is a young man with type 2 diabetes.

This clonotype has more than one count but fewer than ten. The genes are TRBV5-1 and TRBJ2-3; 15 bases map to TRBD2. The CDR3 consists of 18 residues. Losses at the gene ends were 4 bases for V and 0 bases for J; bases not matched to a gene: 6. Germline CDR1 and CDR2: SGHRS and YFSETQ. The CDR3 bases are TGCGCCAGCAGCCCGGGACTAGCGGGGGGCACTAGCACAGATACGCAGTATTTT. It encodes CASSPGLAGGTSTDTQYF.

The V and J genes are TRBV9 and TRBJ1-5; D remains unclear. The germline CDR1 and CDR2 sequences are SGDLS and YYNGEE. The CDR3 length is 15 residues. The V end was cut by 0 bases, the J end by 0 bases, with 7 bases between. In DNA form, the CDR3 reads TGTGCCAGCAGCGTAGGATCTAGTAGCAATCAGCCCCAGCATTTT. This sequence encodes CASSVGSSSNQPQHF.

The chain joins TRBV10-1 to TRBJ2-5, with TRBD2 matching 8 bases. Per germline, CDR1 WNHNN and CDR2 SYGVQD (reference sequence). Losses at the gene ends were 4 bases for V and 4 bases for J; bases not matched to a gene: 8. There are 15 residues in the CDR3. CDR3: CASSGIAGLRETQYF. In DNA form, the CDR3 reads TGCGCCAGCAGTGGAATAGCGGGGCTCCGAGAGACCCAGTACTTC.

J is TRBJ2-2 and V is TRBV29-1; 7 bases line up with TRBD2. The CDR3 extends over 18 amino acids. The V and J ends lost 4 bases and 2 bases, in that order; junction bases with no gene match: 16. Germline loops: CDR1 SQVTM, CDR2 ANQGSEA. The CDR3 DNA is TGCAGCGTTGGGGCTAGCGGAGGGCTAAGCCTCAACACCGGGGAGCTGTTTTTT. Protein: CSVGASGGLSLNTGELFF.

Written as DNA, the CDR3 is TGTGCCACCAGCAGAGGAACCTATACGCAGTATTTT. Encoded protein: CATSRGTYTQYF. This chain joins TRBV15 and TRBJ2-3; the D is unclear. Looked up from germline, CDR1 is LNHNV and CDR2 is YYDKDF (reference sequence). CDR3 length: 12 amino acids. Trimming removed 1 base at V and 7 bases at J, with 6 bases between.

This clonotype was counted only a few times. The CDR3 nucleotides read TGTGCCAGCAGTCCCGTACGCGCCTACAATGAGCAGTTCTTC. It specifies CASSPVRAYNEQFF. The rearrangement links TRBV6-5 to TRBJ2-1; D remains unclear. This CDR3 contains 14 residues. Trimming removed 5 bases at V and 2 bases at J, with 10 bases between. Germline-derived CDR1 and CDR2 are MNHEY and SVGAGI.

This clonotype was picked up a small number of times. The chain links TRBV19 to TRBJ1-1; possibly TRBD1 for D (6 bases). In germline, CDR1 is LNHDA, CDR2 SQIVND (reference sequence). This CDR3 is 15 amino acids long. Trimming pared 7 bases from V and 6 bases from J, leaving 21 bases between. CDR3 nucleotide sequence: TGTGCCAGTATTCTAAAGACGGGGGGGCGACCTGAAGCTTTCTTT. Translation gives CASILKTGGRPEAFF.

This clonotype was recorded only once. The chain carries TRBV19 and TRBJ2-7, with 10 nucleotides matching TRBD2. The V and J ends lost 9 bases and 0 bases, in that order; junction bases with no gene match: 5. Germline V lookup: CDR1 LNHDA, CDR2 SQIVND (reference sequence). The CDR3 runs 14 residues. The CDR3 reads CARSGTSASYEQYF. Written as DNA, the CDR3 is TGTGCCAGATCCGGGACTAGCGCCTCCTACGAGCAGTACTTC. Based on the CDR3 plus reference TRBV19 and TRBJ2-7, the full variable domain is DGGITQSPKYLFRKEGQNVTLSCEQNLNHDAMYWYRQDPGQGLRLIYYSQIVNDFQKGDIAEGYSVSREKKESFPLTVTSAQKNPTAFYLCARSGTSASYEQYFGPGTRLTVT.

This chain links TRBV7-3 with TRBJ1-2, with TRBD1 matching over 12 bases. The CDR3 sequence is 11 residues long. The V gene end was trimmed by 7 bases and the J gene end by 14 bases; junction bases not matched to a gene: 5. Per the germline V gene, CDR1 is SGHTA and CDR2 is FQGTGA. The CDR3 loop reads CASNRDRGHTF. As DNA, the CDR3 is TGTGCCAGCAATCGGGACAGGGGGCATACCTTC. Using reference TRBV7-3 and TRBJ1-2 for the parts outside the CDR3, the full variable domain is GAGVSQTPSNKVTEKGKYVELRCDPISGHTALYWYRQSLGQGPEFLIYFQGTGAADDSGLPNDRFFAVRPEGSVSTLKIQRTERGDSAVYLCASNRDRGHTFGSGTRLTVV.

The chain is built from TRBV30 and TRBJ2-7; 7 nucleotides align to TRBD2. Trimming at V came to 1 base and at J to 6 bases, leaving 9 bases not matched to a gene. The CDR3 is 14 amino acids. The germline gives CDR1 GTSNPN, CDR2 SVGIG (reference sequence). The CDR3 loop reads CAWSAGGRYGEQYF. The DNA of the CDR3 is TGTGCCTGGAGTGCCGGGGGGAGGTATGGCGAGCAGTACTTC.

The chain has TRBV7-9 and TRBJ1-3; weak D call: TRBD1 (6 bases). Germline V lookup: CDR1 SEHNR, CDR2 FQNEAQ (reference sequence). The CDR3 has 18 amino acids. Trimming removed 6 bases from V and 0 bases from J, with 21 bases in between. The CDR3 DNA sequence: TGTGCCAGCAGTTTAATCCCTTGGGGGGCCAACTCTGGAAACACCATATATTTT. It specifies CASSLIPWGANSGNTIYF.

This clonotype was detected a few times. The chain uses TRBV30 and TRBJ2-1, with no clear D. CDR3 length: 12 amino acids. CDR1 and CDR2 from the germline V gene are GTSNPN and SVGIG (reference sequence). Deletions cut 2 bases from V and 5 bases from J, with 7 bases between. The CDR3 DNA reads as TGTGCCTGGAGTTTAGAGAACAATGAGCAGTTCTTC. Protein product: CAWSLENNEQFF.

J is TRBJ2-1 and V is TRBV29-1; 14 bases fit TRBD2. The CDR3 is 15 residues long. CDR1 SQVTM and CDR2 ANQGSEA come from the germline V gene. V shed 7 bases and J 4 bases; nucleotides not matched to a gene: 6. This CDR3 is CSGGTSGSAYNEQFF. CDR3 bases: TGCAGCGGCGGGACTAGCGGGAGTGCTTACAATGAGCAGTTCTTC.

V and J are TRBV6-5 and TRBJ1-6; D possibly corresponds to TRBD1 (6 bases). The CDR3 contains 18 residues. V lost 3 bases and J lost 0, with 15 bases in between. Germline loops: CDR1 MNHEY, CDR2 SVGAGI. CDR3 amino acids: CASSYDGGRSSYNSPLHF. CDR3 bases: TGTGCCAGCAGTTATGATGGGGGCCGAAGCTCCTATAATTCACCCCTCCACTTT.

This clonotype was seen at least ten times. The V call is TRBV14, the J call TRBJ1-2, with D perhaps TRBD1 (5 bases). Germline lookup yields CDR1 SGHDN and CDR2 FVKESK. This CDR3 has 16 amino acids. The V end lost 0 bases, the J end lost 2 bases, and 13 bases lay between the germline ends. This CDR3 is CASSQDYARENYGYTF. Here the CDR3 DNA reads TGTGCCAGCAGCCAAGATTACGCCAGGGAAAACTATGGCTACACCTTC.

The chain joins TRBV20-1 to TRBJ2-2; 7 nucleotides match TRBD1. CDR3 length equals 13 residues. CDR1 is DFQATT, CDR2 SNEGSKA, per germline (reference sequence). The V segment lost 7 bases and the J segment 8 bases; nucleotides outside the gene matches: 10. This CDR3 is CSVPQGLTGELFF. In DNA form, the CDR3 reads TGCAGTGTCCCACAGGGGTTGACAGGGGAGCTGTTTTTT.